This TCR beta chain emerged from a study of CD8+ T cells in alopecia areata. Overall study context: Tofacitinib ran 6 to 18 months, followed by 6 months off drug. General observations from the study: Higher clonality than in normal scalp was seen in lesional scalp, especially alopecia totalis/universalis.

cDNA serving as the sequencing template came from extracted, reverse transcribed RNA. Assay used: immunoSEQ multiplex PCR; TCRdb lists only in-frame clones, some missing. The sample carries more than 150,000 clones, 50% to 70% recorded once. This clone was seen a few times. Its antigen is still unknown. Researchers took lesional scalp punch biopsies and peripheral blood from people who were alopecia areata patients. CD4+ and CD8+ T cells were sorted from PBMCs stained for CD3, CD4 and CD8. The CDR3 spans 16 residues. Germline CDR1 reads SGHRS; CDR2 reads YFSETQ. V dropped 4 bases and J dropped 0 bases, with 13 bases sitting between them.

The chain employs TRBV5-1 and TRBJ2-2; D remains ambiguous. The sample here was CD4+ T cells sorted from blood, taken at week 0. This clonotype was obtained from a human donor with alopecia areata. The CDR3: CASSLSTDTNTGELFF. The CDR3 nucleotides are TGCGCCAGCAGCCTCTCGACTGACACGAACACCGGGGAGCTGTTTTTT.